The rows below give T cell receptor beta chains drawn from one sample of a study of blood T cell repertoires in COVID-19. TCRdb's copy holds only in-frame clones and misses some; the assay was immunoSEQ multiplex PCR. Of 110,000 or so clones listed, 70% to 80% are singletons. Material: peripheral blood. All receptors derive from an older man with acute or convalescent COVID-19. Both conserved end residues are trimmed from each CDR3. D genes are given only for firm matches.

d_gene	v_gene	j_gene	CDR3aa
TRBD1	TRBV19	TRBJ2-7	ASSIRQGYEQY
TRBD1	TRBV4-1	TRBJ2-7	ASSQGTGPTYEQY
-	TRBV19	TRBJ1-2	ASSLPGVFGYGYT
-	TRBV9	TRBJ1-1	ASSVGSRTEAF
TRBD1	TRBV30	TRBJ1-2	AWSVTGGLSYGYT
-	TRBV14	TRBJ1-2	ASTQQGTQTLYGYT
TRBD1	TRBV6-5	TRBJ2-1	ASSQGADEQF
TRBD1	TRBV7-6	TRBJ2-5	ASSNPGQGETQY
TRBD2	TRBV19	TRBJ2-5	ASSRGEEQETQY
TRBD2	TRBV7-9	TRBJ2-7	ASSLGGLAGYYEQY
TRBD1	TRBV11-2	TRBJ1-3	ASSPQGAGNTIY
TRBD2	TRBV6-5	TRBJ2-7	ASSYSQRGSYEQY
-	TRBV9	TRBJ2-1	ASSVGQDSSYNEQF
-	TRBV27	TRBJ2-7	ASSLSWDLAYEQY
TRBD1	TRBV6-5	TRBJ1-2	ASSYSGQEGYT
TRBD2	TRBV27	TRBJ2-3	ASSLNGLAPSTDTQY
-	TRBV27	TRBJ2-2	ASSESVNTGELF
TRBD1	TRBV10-1	TRBJ2-1	ASSELQGAGIPNLSSYNEQF
-	TRBV3-1/TRBV3-2	TRBJ1-5	ASSPGWASNQPQH
TRBD1	TRBV6-5	TRBJ2-7	ASSYSGQGAYEQY
TRBD1	TRBV27	TRBJ2-5	ASSLTGTVFQETQY
-	TRBV30	TRBJ1-6	AWSASGTVNSPLH
-	TRBV6-2/TRBV6-3	TRBJ1-6	ASSFPPGLLH
-	TRBV7-3	TRBJ2-2	ASSRPTDTGELF
-	TRBV14	TRBJ2-1	ASSPIRGRQSGLHEQF
-	TRBV20-1	TRBJ1-3	SASSQGSGNTIY
-	TRBV29-1	TRBJ2-2	SVEETRGTGELF
TRBD2	TRBV25-1	TRBJ2-6	ASSGHTGGAGANVLT
TRBD1	TRBV3-1/TRBV3-2	TRBJ1-2	ASSQATGGFGYT